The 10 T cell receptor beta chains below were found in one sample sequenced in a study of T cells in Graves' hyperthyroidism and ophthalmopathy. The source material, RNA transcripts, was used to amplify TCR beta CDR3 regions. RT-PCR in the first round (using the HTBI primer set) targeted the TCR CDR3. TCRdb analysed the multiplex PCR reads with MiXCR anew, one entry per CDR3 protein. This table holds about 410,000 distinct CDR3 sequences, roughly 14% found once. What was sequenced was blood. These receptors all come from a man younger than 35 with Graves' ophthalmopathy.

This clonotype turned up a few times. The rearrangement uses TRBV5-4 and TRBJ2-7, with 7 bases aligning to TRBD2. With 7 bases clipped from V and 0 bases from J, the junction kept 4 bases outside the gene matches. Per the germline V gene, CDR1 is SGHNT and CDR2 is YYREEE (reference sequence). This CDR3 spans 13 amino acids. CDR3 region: CASGEGSSYEQYF. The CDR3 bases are TGTGCCAGCGGGGAGGGTAGCTCCTACGAGCAGTACTTC.

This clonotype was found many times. The CDR3: CATSDLSGGASGYTF. CDR3 coding DNA: TGTGCCACCAGTGATTTGTCAGGGGGTGCAAGCGGCTACACCTTC. The genes are TRBV24-1 and TRBJ1-2, with 7 bases lining up with TRBD1. This CDR3 contains 15 residues. Germline CDR1 is KGHDR and CDR2 is SFDVKD. Germline trimming cut 0 bases from V and 8 bases from J; bases unmatched to any gene: 8.

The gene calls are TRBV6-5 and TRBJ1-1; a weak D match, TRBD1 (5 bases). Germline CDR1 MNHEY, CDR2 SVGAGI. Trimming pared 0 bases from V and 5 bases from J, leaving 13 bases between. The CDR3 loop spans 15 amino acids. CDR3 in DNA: TGTGCCAGCAGTTACTCGGCAGGGATGAGAACTGAAGCTTTCTTT. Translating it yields CASSYSAGMRTEAFF.

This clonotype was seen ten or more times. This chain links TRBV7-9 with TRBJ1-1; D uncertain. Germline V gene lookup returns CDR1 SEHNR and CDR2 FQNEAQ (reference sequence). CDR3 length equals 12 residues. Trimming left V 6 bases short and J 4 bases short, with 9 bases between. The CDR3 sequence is CASRSLGTEAFF. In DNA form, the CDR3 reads TGTGCCAGCAGGAGTCTGGGCACTGAAGCTTTCTTT.

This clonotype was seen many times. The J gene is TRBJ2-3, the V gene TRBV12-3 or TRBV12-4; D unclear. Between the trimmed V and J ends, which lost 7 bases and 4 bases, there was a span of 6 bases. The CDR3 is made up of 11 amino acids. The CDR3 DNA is TGTGCCAGCACGCGTGCAGATACGCAGTATTTT. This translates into CASTRADTQYF.

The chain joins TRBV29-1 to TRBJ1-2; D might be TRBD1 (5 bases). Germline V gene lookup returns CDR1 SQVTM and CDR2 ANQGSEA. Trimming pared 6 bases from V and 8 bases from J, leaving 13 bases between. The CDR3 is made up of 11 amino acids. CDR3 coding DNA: TGCAGCGTCCTGGAACAGGAAGGCTACACCTTC. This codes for CSVLEQEGYTF.

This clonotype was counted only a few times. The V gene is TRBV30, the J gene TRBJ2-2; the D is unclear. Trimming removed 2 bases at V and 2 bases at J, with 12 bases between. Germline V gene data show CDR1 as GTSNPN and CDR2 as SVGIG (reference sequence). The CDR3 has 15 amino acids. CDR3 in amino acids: CAWSWATANTGELFF. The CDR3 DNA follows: TGTGCCTGGAGTTGGGCCACTGCCAACACCGGGGAGCTGTTTTTT. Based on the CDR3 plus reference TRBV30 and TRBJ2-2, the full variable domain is SQTIHQWPATLVQPVGSPLSLECTVEGTSNPNLYWYRQAAGRGLQLLFYSVGIGQISSEVPQNLSASRPQDRQFILSSKKLLLSDSGFYLCAWSWATANTGELFFGEGSRLTVL.

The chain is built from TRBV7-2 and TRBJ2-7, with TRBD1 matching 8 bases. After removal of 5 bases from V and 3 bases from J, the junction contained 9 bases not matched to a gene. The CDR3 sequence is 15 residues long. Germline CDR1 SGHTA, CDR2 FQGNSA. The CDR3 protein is CASSLRTGLDYEQYF. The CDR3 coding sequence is TGTGCCAGCAGCCTACGGACAGGGTTAGACTACGAGCAGTACTTC.

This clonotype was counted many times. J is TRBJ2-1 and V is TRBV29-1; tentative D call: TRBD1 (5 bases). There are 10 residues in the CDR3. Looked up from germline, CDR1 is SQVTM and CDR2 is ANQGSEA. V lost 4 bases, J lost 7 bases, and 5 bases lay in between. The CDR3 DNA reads TGCAGCGTTGGACAGAATGAGCAGTTCTTC. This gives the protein CSVGQNEQFF.

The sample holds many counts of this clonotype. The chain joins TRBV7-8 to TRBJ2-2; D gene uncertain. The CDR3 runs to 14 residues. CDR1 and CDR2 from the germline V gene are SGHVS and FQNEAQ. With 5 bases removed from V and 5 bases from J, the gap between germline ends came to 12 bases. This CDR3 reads CASSPLSSTGELFF. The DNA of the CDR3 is TGTGCCAGCAGCCCGCTTTCGAGTACCGGGGAGCTGTTTTTT.